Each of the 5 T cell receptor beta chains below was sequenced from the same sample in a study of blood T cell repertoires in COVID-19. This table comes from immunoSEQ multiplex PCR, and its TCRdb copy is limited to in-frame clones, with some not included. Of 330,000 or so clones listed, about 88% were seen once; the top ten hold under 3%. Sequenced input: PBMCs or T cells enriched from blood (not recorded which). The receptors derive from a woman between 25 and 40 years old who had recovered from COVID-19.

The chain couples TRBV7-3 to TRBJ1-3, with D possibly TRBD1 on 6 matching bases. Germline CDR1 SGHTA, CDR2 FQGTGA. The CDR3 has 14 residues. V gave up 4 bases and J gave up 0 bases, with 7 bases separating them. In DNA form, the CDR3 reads TGTGCCAGCAGCTCAGGGGACTCTGGAAACACCATATATTTT. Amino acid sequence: CASSSGDSGNTIYF.

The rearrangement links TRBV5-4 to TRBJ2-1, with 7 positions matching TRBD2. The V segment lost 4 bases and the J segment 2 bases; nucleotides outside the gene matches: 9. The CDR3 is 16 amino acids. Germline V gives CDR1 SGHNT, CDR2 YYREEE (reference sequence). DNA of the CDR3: TGTGCCAGCAGCCCCCGGGTAAGCGGGGCCTACAATGAGCAGTTCTTC. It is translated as CASSPRVSGAYNEQFF.

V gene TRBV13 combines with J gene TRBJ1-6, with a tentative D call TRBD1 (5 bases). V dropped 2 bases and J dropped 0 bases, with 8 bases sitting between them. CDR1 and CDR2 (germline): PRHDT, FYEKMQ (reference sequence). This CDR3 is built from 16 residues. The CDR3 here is CASSLRGSSYNSPLHF. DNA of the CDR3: TGTGCCAGCAGCTTACGGGGGAGCTCCTATAATTCACCCCTCCACTTT.

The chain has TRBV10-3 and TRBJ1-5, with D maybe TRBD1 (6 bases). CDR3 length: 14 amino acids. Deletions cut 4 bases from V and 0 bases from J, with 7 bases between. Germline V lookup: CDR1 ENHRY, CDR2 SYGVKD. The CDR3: CAISVDSSNQPQHF. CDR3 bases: TGTGCCATCAGTGTGGACAGTAGCAATCAGCCCCAGCATTTT.

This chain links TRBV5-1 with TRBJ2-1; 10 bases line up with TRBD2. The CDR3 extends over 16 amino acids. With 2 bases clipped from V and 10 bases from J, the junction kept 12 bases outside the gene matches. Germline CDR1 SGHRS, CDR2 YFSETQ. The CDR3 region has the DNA TGCGCCAGCAGCTTAGGTCCGACCGGGACTAGCGAAGAGCAGTTCTTC. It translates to CASSLGPTGTSEEQFF.